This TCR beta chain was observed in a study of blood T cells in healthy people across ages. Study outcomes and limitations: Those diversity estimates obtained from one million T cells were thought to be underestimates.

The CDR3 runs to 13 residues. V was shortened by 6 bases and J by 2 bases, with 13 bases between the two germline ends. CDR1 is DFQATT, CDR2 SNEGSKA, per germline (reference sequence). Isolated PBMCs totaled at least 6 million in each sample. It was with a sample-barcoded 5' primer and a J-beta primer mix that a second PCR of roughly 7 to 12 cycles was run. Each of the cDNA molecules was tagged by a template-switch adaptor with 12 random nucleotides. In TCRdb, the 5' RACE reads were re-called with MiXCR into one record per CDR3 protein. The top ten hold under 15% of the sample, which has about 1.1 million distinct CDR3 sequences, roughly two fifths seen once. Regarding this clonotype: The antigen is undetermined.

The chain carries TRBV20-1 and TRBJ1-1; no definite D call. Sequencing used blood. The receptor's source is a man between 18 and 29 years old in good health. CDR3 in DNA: TGCAGTGCCAAGTTTGGGGAAAACACTGAAGCTTTCTTT. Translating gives CSAKFGENTEAFF.